Shown below are 20 T cell receptor beta chains from a single sample sequenced in a study of CD8 T cells in ankylosing spondylitis (dated by TCRdb to the late 2010s). To prepare the library, 5' RACE was applied. Reads for this sample came from an Illumina HiSeq 2500. Using fastp trimming at Q25 and MiXCR clonotype assembly, TCRdb reanalyzed the public sequencing data and kept in-frame beta chains. Each entry is one CDR3 protein sequence, shown with its most common DNA and genes. For this sample there are 200,000 to 250,000 distinct CDR3 sequences; 32% appear just once. The ten largest account for around 4% of the sample. The sequenced sample was blood, either unsorted or a sorted T cell fraction (not recorded which). The receptor source for this set is a male donor with ankylosing spondylitis or in good health (not recorded which).

The chain is built from TRBV11-2 and TRBJ2-5; unclear D gene. This CDR3 has 14 residues. CDR1 and CDR2 (germline): SGHAT, FQNNGV. Trimming cost V 5 bases and J 0 bases, with 10 bases left between them. CDR3 protein: CASSEWRNQETQYF. In DNA, the CDR3 is TGTGCCAGCAGCGAGTGGCGTAACCAAGAGACCCAGTACTTC.

The chain is built from TRBV3-1 and TRBJ1-1, with 7 positions matching TRBD1. This CDR3 region has 15 residues. CDR1 is LGHDT and CDR2 is YNNKEL in the germline V gene (reference sequence). With 0 bases clipped from V and 5 bases from J, the junction kept 6 bases outside the gene matches. The CDR3 nucleotides are TGTGCCAGCAGCCAAGATCAGGGGGTGTGGACTGAAGCTTTCTTT. Translating it yields CASSQDQGVWTEAFF.

This clonotype has a handful of counts. The rearrangement joins TRBV29-1 to TRBJ1-2; 8 positions agree with TRBD1. This CDR3 has 12 residues. V lost 7 bases to trimming and J lost 3 bases; unmatched junction nucleotides: 4. CDR1 is SQVTM, CDR2 ANQGSEA, per germline. In nucleotides, the CDR3 is TGCAGCGGCGGACAGGGTGACTATGGCTACACCTTC. This encodes CSGGQGDYGYTF. Full variable domain (missing parts from reference TRBV29-1 and TRBJ1-2): SAVISQKPSRDICQRGTSLTIQCQVDSQVTMMFWYRQQPGQSLTLIATANQGSEATYESGFVIDKFPISRPNLTFSTLTVSNMSPEDSSIYLCSGGQGDYGYTFGSGTRLTVV.

In this sample, this clonotype turned up once. The chain carries TRBV2 and TRBJ2-1; tentatively, D is TRBD2 (7 bases). Trimming left V 8 bases short and J 1 base short, with 15 bases between. The CDR3 is 15 residues long. Germline lookup yields CDR1 SNHLY and CDR2 FYNNEI. The CDR3 sequence is CASSQAGASYNEQFF. The CDR3 DNA sequence: TGTGCCAGCTCTCAGGCGGGGGCTTCCTACAATGAGCAGTTCTTC.

This clonotype was seen a few times. The chain uses TRBV5-6 and TRBJ1-2; a weak D match, TRBD1 (5 bases). The CDR3 covers 14 residues. CDR1 and CDR2 (germline): SGHDT, YYEEEE. V was clipped by 4 bases and J by 2 bases, with 12 bases between them. The CDR3 sequence: CASSPGTANYGYTF. For the CDR3, the DNA is TGTGCCAGCAGCCCGGGGACCGCCAACTATGGCTACACCTTC. Based on the CDR3 plus reference TRBV5-6 and TRBJ1-2, the full variable domain is DAGVTQSPTHLIKTRGQQVTLRCSPKSGHDTVSWYQQALGQGPQFIFQYYEEEERQRGNFPDRFSGHQFPNYSSELNVNALLLGDSALYLCASSPGTANYGYTFGSGTRLTVV.

The chain uses TRBV5-1 and TRBJ1-2; D possibly corresponds to TRBD1 (6 bases). This CDR3 has 14 amino acids. CDR1 and CDR2 from the germline V gene are SGHRS and YFSETQ. Trimming stripped 3 bases from V and 8 bases from J, with 17 bases between. The CDR3 DNA reads TGCGCCAGCAGCTCCGAAGGGGGGCCAGCGGGCTACACCTTC. It codes for CASSSEGGPAGYTF. Filled out from reference TRBV5-1 and TRBJ1-2, the complete variable domain reads KAGVTQTPRYLIKTRGQQVTLSCSPISGHRSVSWYQQTPGQGLQFLFEYFSETQRNKGNFPGRFSGRQFSNSRSEMNVSTLELGDSALYLCASSSEGGPAGYTFGSGTRLTVV.

This clonotype was detected a few times. V usage is TRBV6-5 and J usage is TRBJ2-7; TRBD2 matches 7 bases. CDR1 is MNHEY and CDR2 is SVGAGI in the germline V gene. The CDR3 is 14 amino acids. The V and J ends lost 2 bases and 5 bases, in that order; junction bases with no gene match: 6. This CDR3 is CASSYGGSGDEQYF. CDR3 sequence (DNA): TGTGCCAGCAGTTACGGGGGAAGCGGGGACGAGCAGTACTTC.

The V and J genes are TRBV20-1 and TRBJ2-7; D not certain. Trimming pared 3 bases from V and 0 bases from J, leaving 12 bases between. Germline V gene lookup returns CDR1 DFQATT and CDR2 SNEGSKA (reference sequence). This CDR3 spans 14 amino acids. This CDR3 reads CSARRPKSSYEQYF. CDR3 DNA sequence: TGCAGTGCTAGGCGACCCAAGAGCTCCTACGAGCAGTACTTC.

This clonotype has a handful of counts. This rearrangement joins TRBV6-5 to TRBJ2-2, with 14 bases matching TRBD2. V dropped 0 bases and J dropped 5; count of bases not matched to a gene: 5. Germline values: CDR1 MNHEY, CDR2 SVGAGI. The CDR3 covers 18 residues. The CDR3 spells CASSYSGLAGAGTGELFF. For the CDR3, the DNA is TGTGCCAGCAGTTACTCGGGACTAGCGGGGGCGGGGACCGGGGAGCTGTTTTTT.

This clonotype was seen only a few times. CDR3 region: CSVQQGWDQPQHF. DNA for the CDR3: TGCAGCGTTCAACAGGGGTGGGATCAGCCCCAGCATTTT. This chain links TRBV29-1 with TRBJ1-5; 7 bases are a match to TRBD1. Germline V gene data show CDR1 as SQVTM and CDR2 as ANQGSEA. V lost 5 bases and J lost 5; bases outside the gene matches: 6. CDR3 length: 13 amino acids.

This clonotype showed up just a few times. V gene TRBV6-5 combines with J gene TRBJ2-7; the D gene is possibly TRBD1 (6 bases). Per the germline V gene, CDR1 is MNHEY and CDR2 is SVGAGI. The CDR3 consists of 14 residues. V lost 0 bases and J 7 bases, leaving 13 bases between the germline ends. The CDR3 sequence is CASSYSLGTPEQYF. The CDR3 bases are TGTGCCAGCAGTTACTCGCTCGGGACACCAGAGCAGTACTTC.

V usage is TRBV6-5 and J usage is TRBJ2-7; 7 nucleotides align to TRBD1. CDR1 and CDR2 (germline): MNHEY, SVGAGI. The length of the CDR3 is 14 residues. Unmatched junction bases numbered 8, after V lost 2 bases and J lost 7 bases. In nucleotides, the CDR3 is TGTGCCAGCAGTTACGGAGGCAGGGGGAGTGAGCAGTACTTC. Protein: CASSYGGRGSEQYF.

In DNA form, the CDR3 reads TGTGCCAGCAGCAAATTGCCCAGGGAGATGTGGGGCTACACCTTC. Translated: CASSKLPREMWGYTF. The gene calls are TRBV21-1 and TRBJ1-2; TRBD1 is the table's D call, not checked against the DNA. TRBV21-1 is listed as a pseudogene. CDR3 size: 15 residues.

This clonotype was counted a few times. V gene TRBV20-1 combines with J gene TRBJ2-5; no reliable D call. The CDR3 runs 13 residues. Deletions cut 6 bases from V and 0 bases from J, with 11 bases between. Germline CDR1 is DFQATT and CDR2 is SNEGSKA (reference sequence). In DNA form, the CDR3 reads TGCAGTGCAAGGCCGAACTACCAAGAGACCCAGTACTTC. The encoded protein is CSARPNYQETQYF.

V and J are TRBV5-5 and TRBJ2-5; 7 positions match TRBD1. CDR3 length: 15 amino acids. The trim removed 4 bases at V and 2 bases at J, leaving 8 bases unmatched. Germline CDR1 and CDR2: SGHKS and YYEKEE (reference sequence). The CDR3 loop reads CASSPSPGQQETQYF. For the CDR3, the DNA is TGTGCCAGCAGCCCCTCCCCGGGACAGCAAGAGACCCAGTACTTC.

About this clonotype: A junction boundary mismatches the germline segment, possibly from a read error. The gene calls are TRBV12-3 or TRBV12-4 and TRBJ2-1, with TRBD1 identical over 10 bases. The CDR3 contains 18 residues. Here the CDR3 reads CTSSDTPYRQGADLEQFF. CDR3 bases: TGTACCAGCAGCGATACCCCCTATCGACAGGGGGCAGACCTTGAGCAGTTCTTC.

The V gene is TRBV20-1, the J gene TRBJ2-7, with D possibly matching TRBD1 (6 bases). CDR1 and CDR2 from the germline V gene are DFQATT and SNEGSKA (reference sequence). The CDR3 contains 12 residues. Trimming cost V 6 bases and J 3 bases, with 12 bases left between them. CDR3 sequence: CSAPLGGYEQYF. CDR3 DNA: TGCAGTGCCCCCCTAGGGGGCTACGAGCAGTACTTC.

The CDR3 protein is CASSYGKSYEQYF. The CDR3 DNA is TGTGCCAGCAGTTACGGGAAATCCTACGAGCAGTACTTC. This rearrangement joins TRBV6-5 to TRBJ2-7; D not certain. The CDR3 consists of 13 residues. The V end was cut by 2 bases, the J end by 1 base, with 6 bases between. Germline V gene sequence: CDR1 MNHEY, CDR2 SVGAGI.

This rearrangement joins TRBV7-9 to TRBJ2-3; D is ambiguous. The CDR3 sequence is 14 residues long. The V end lost 4 bases, the J end lost 7 bases, and 15 bases lay between the germline ends. From germline, CDR1 is SEHNR and CDR2 FQNEAQ (reference sequence). CDR3 sequence: CASSYPGQAHTQYF. DNA for the CDR3: TGTGCCAGCAGCTACCCTGGGCAGGCCCATACGCAGTATTTT.

This chain joins TRBV7-9 and TRBJ2-7, with 7 positions matching TRBD1. The ends lost 8 bases at V and 5 bases at J; junction bases unmatched: 12. The CDR3 loop spans 14 amino acids. Germline CDR1 and CDR2: SEHNR and FQNEAQ (reference sequence). The CDR3 nucleotides read TGTGCCAGCTGGGACAGTGTGACGCTCGACGAGCAGTACTTC. As protein: CASWDSVTLDEQYF.